The 8 T cell receptor beta chains in this list originate from one sample, sequenced in a study of blood T cell repertoires in COVID-19. Sequenced by immunoSEQ multiplex PCR; TCRdb stores in-frame clones only, minus some. Here the sample spans 150,000 to 200,000 clones, roughly 87% being singletons. Sequenced input: PBMCs or T cells enriched from blood (not recorded which). These TCRs come from a middle-aged man who had recovered from COVID-19.

This clone was observed a handful of times. Other DNA variants within this sample encode the same CDR3. The CDR3 nucleotides are TGTGCCAGCAGCCAAGTCACGGGTGGCTACACCTTC. Its translation: CASSQVTGGYTF. The chain links TRBV3-1 (or the pseudogene TRBV3-2) to TRBJ1-2; D ambiguous. The germline CDR1 and CDR2 sequences are LGHDT and YNNKEL (reference sequence). Trimming pared 1 base from V and 7 bases from J, leaving 7 bases between. This CDR3 region has 12 residues.

The rearrangement joins TRBV5-1 to TRBJ1-3; D remains ambiguous. With 7 bases removed from V and 0 bases from J, the gap between germline ends came to 14 bases. This CDR3 region has 15 residues. The germline V gene has CDR1 SGHRS and CDR2 YFSETQ. CDR3 sequence (DNA): TGCGCCAGCGCCCTTCACGAGAGCTCTGGAAACACCATATATTTT. It translates to CASALHESSGNTIYF.

This clone was recorded a few times. V usage is TRBV12-3 or TRBV12-4 and J usage is TRBJ1-5; D uncertain. Trimming pared 5 bases from V and 6 bases from J, leaving 11 bases between. CDR3 length: 13 residues. The CDR3 loop is CASSGSGGQPQHF. CDR3 DNA sequence: TGTGCCAGCAGTGGGTCGGGTGGTCAGCCCCAGCATTTT.

V is TRBV4-1 and J is TRBJ2-1, with D possibly TRBD1 on 5 matching bases. The germline V gene encodes CDR1 MGHRA and CDR2 YSYEKL. V lost 1 base, J lost 8 bases, and 24 bases lay in between. The CDR3 runs 18 residues. The CDR3 DNA reads as TGCGCCAGCAGCCAAGGGGGTTGGACCAGGGTGAATGAGGATGAGCAGTTCTTC. Residues: CASSQGGWTRVNEDEQFF.

The V and J genes are TRBV6-6 and TRBJ1-4; 8 bases agree with TRBD1. The J segment lost 0 bases and the V segment lost 5 bases, leaving 17 bases of the junction unmatched. Germline V lookup: CDR1 MNHNY, CDR2 SVGAGI (reference sequence). The CDR3 covers 20 residues. The CDR3 protein is CASSLRPGQVAFATNEKLFF. CDR3 nucleotide sequence: TGTGCCAGCAGTCTCCGTCCGGGACAGGTCGCCTTTGCAACTAATGAAAAACTGTTTTTT.

This chain links TRBV19 with TRBJ2-2; 10 nucleotides agree with TRBD1. The CDR3 spans 15 residues. From germline, CDR1 is LNHDA and CDR2 SQIVND (reference sequence). Unmatched junction bases numbered 4, after V lost 6 bases and J lost 3 bases. CDR3 loop: CASRTGTGDTGELFF. CDR3 sequence (DNA): TGTGCCAGTAGGACCGGGACAGGGGACACCGGGGAGCTGTTTTTT. Supplemented by reference TRBV19 and TRBJ2-2, the full variable domain reads DGGITQSPKYLFRKEGQNVTLSCEQNLNHDAMYWYRQDPGQGLRLIYYSQIVNDFQKGDIAEGYSVSREKKESFPLTVTSAQKNPTAFYLCASRTGTGDTGELFFGEGSRLTVL.

The chain combines TRBV6-4 with TRBJ1-5; the D is unclear. Germline V gene data show CDR1 as MRHNA and CDR2 as SNTAGT. The length of the CDR3 is 13 residues. V lost 4 bases to trimming and J lost 5 bases, with 9 bases between them. The CDR3 is CASSARSDQPQHF. The CDR3 bases are TGTGCCAGCAGTGCTCGCAGCGATCAGCCCCAGCATTTT.

The rearrangement uses TRBV10-3 and TRBJ2-3; TRBD2 matches at 10 bases. CDR3 length equals 16 residues. With 3 bases clipped from V and 5 bases from J, the junction kept 8 bases outside the gene matches. Germline CDR1 ENHRY, CDR2 SYGVKD. CDR3 DNA sequence: TGTGCCATCAGTGAACTAGCGGGGAAGCGGGGAGATACGCAGTATTTT. It encodes CAISELAGKRGDTQYF.